Below are 24 T cell receptor beta chains sequenced from a single sample in a study of blood T cell repertoires in COVID-19. Generated by immunoSEQ multiplex PCR, the TCRdb table keeps only in-frame clones and is missing some. In the table there are 100,000 to 150,000 clones, 85% to 90% of which are singletons. Material: peripheral blood. Receptors originate from a man between 60 and 75 years old with COVID-19, enrolled during active disease.

The chain links TRBV19 to TRBJ2-3; 9 nucleotides agree with TRBD2. With V trimmed by 11 bases and J by 6 bases, 12 bases remained unmatched. The CDR3 sequence is 14 residues long. Germline V gene sequence: CDR1 LNHDA, CDR2 SQIVND (reference sequence). DNA for the CDR3: TGTGCCTCCGTCGCCAGCGGGGGGATGGATACGCAGTATTTT. It translates to CASVASGGMDTQYF.

The chain couples TRBV15 to TRBJ2-3; D perhaps matches TRBD2 (6 bases). Germline V gene sequence: CDR1 LNHNV, CDR2 YYDKDF (reference sequence). The CDR3 sequence is 16 residues long. The ends were cut back, 8 bases at V and 1 base at J, with 19 bases in the middle. CDR3 loop: CATRTGGGAGTDTQYF. The CDR3 nucleotides read TGTGCCACCCGAACGGGTGGAGGGGCCGGCACAGATACGCAGTATTTT.

The chain carries TRBV6-5 and TRBJ2-5, with TRBD2 matching 9 bases. J gave up 5 bases and V 5 bases, and 3 bases lay outside the gene matches. Germline V gives CDR1 MNHEY, CDR2 SVGAGI. CDR3 length: 13 residues. The CDR3 sequence is CASSLSGGETQYF. The CDR3 DNA is TGTGCCAGCAGTCTTAGCGGGGGCGAGACCCAGTACTTC.

V is TRBV4-3 and J is TRBJ2-1, with 9 nucleotides matching TRBD1. Per germline, CDR1 LGHNA and CDR2 YSLEER. J gave up 9 bases and V 0 bases, and 9 bases lay outside the gene matches. CDR3 length: 16 residues. The CDR3 region is CASSQDGTGIGREQFF. CDR3 nucleotide sequence: TGCGCCAGCAGCCAAGATGGGACAGGGATTGGCCGTGAGCAGTTCTTC.

This chain connects TRBV18 to TRBJ1-3; 8 positions agree with TRBD1. CDR1 and CDR2 from the germline V gene are KGHSH and LQKENI. This CDR3 region has 16 residues. V dropped 3 bases and J dropped 6; count of bases not matched to a gene: 10. The CDR3 loop reads CASSPRGQDGSNTIYF. CDR3 nucleotides: TGTGCCAGCTCACCCCGGGGACAGGACGGCTCAAACACCATATATTTT. The whole variable domain, filled in from reference TRBV18 and TRBJ1-3, reads NAGVMQNPRHLVRRRGQEARLRCSPMKGHSHVYWYRQLPEEGLKFMVYLQKENIIDESGMPKERFSAEFPKEGPSILRIQQVVRGDSAAYFCASSPRGQDGSNTIYFGEGSWLTVV.

This clone was seen only a few times. This chain links TRBV2 with TRBJ1-1; D is perhaps TRBD1 (5 bases). Germline V gene lookup returns CDR1 SNHLY and CDR2 FYNNEI. There are 13 residues in the CDR3. Trimming took off 8 bases at V and 0 bases at J, with 10 bases between the two ends. The CDR3 sequence: CASRDRLNTEAFF. In DNA, the CDR3 is TGTGCCAGCCGAGACAGATTGAACACTGAAGCTTTCTTT.

V usage is TRBV28 and J usage is TRBJ1-3, with TRBD1 identical over 8 bases. The junction had 10 bases not matched to a gene; V was cut back by 5 bases and J by 4 bases. This CDR3 has 16 residues. Germline values: CDR1 MDHEN, CDR2 SYDVKM. The CDR3, as DNA: TGTGCCAGCAGTACCCGATGGACAGGGAGGGGAAACACCATATATTTT. This sequence encodes CASSTRWTGRGNTIYF.

The chain employs TRBV6-1 and TRBJ1-1; the D gene is possibly TRBD1 (5 bases). CDR1 is MNHNS and CDR2 is SASEGT in the germline V gene. The CDR3 spans 14 residues. Trimming took off 3 bases at V and 0 bases at J, with 8 bases between the two ends. Here the CDR3 reads CASSETDMNTEAFF. The CDR3 DNA is TGTGCCAGCAGTGAGACAGACATGAACACTGAAGCTTTCTTT.

CDR3 nucleotides: TGTGCCATCAGTGAGTCGACAGGTAGCCAGCCCCAGCATTTT. This gives the protein CAISESTGSQPQHF. The chain uses TRBV10-3 and TRBJ1-5; a possible D gene is TRBD1 (6 bases). CDR1 and CDR2 (germline): ENHRY, SYGVKD. With 0 bases removed from V and 7 bases from J, the gap between germline ends came to 10 bases. CDR3 length: 14 residues.

The CDR3 DNA reads as TGTGCCTGGAGTGTAGGGGAGGGCGGTAATCAGCCCCAGCATTTT. Its protein product is CAWSVGEGGNQPQHF. V is TRBV30 and J is TRBJ1-5, with D maybe TRBD1 (5 bases). Trimming pared 0 bases from V and 4 bases from J, leaving 13 bases between. The CDR3 consists of 15 residues. CDR1 GTSNPN and CDR2 SVGIG come from the germline V gene (reference sequence).

This chain uses TRBV19 with TRBJ1-4; D gene unclear. The length of the CDR3 is 16 residues. Looked up from germline, CDR1 is LNHDA and CDR2 is SQIVND (reference sequence). V lost 4 bases and J lost 0, with 12 bases in between. CDR3 in DNA: TGTGCCAGTAGTAGTCGGAGGGCAGCAACTAATGAAAAACTGTTTTTT. Translated: CASSSRRAATNEKLFF.

This clone was found once. This chain joins TRBV15 and TRBJ1-1; TRBD1 matches at 10 bases. The germline CDR1 and CDR2 sequences are LNHNV and YYDKDF (reference sequence). J was trimmed by 5 bases and V by 5 bases; bases with no gene match: 8. The CDR3 spans 15 residues. The CDR3 nucleotides read TGTGCCACCAGCTCGTGGGGGACAGGGGATACTGAAGCTTTCTTT. Residues: CATSSWGTGDTEAFF. The full variable domain, with the rest looked up from reference TRBV15 and TRBJ1-1, is DAMVIQNPRYQVTQFGKPVTLSCSQTLNHNVMYWYQQKSSQAPKLLFHYYDKDFNNEADTPDNFQSRRPNTSFCFLDIRSPGLGDTAMYLCATSSWGTGDTEAFFGQGTRLTVV.

This sequence joins TRBV3-1 (or the pseudogene TRBV3-2) and TRBJ1-6, with D perhaps matching TRBD1 (6 bases). The CDR3 is 13 amino acids. Per the germline V gene, CDR1 is LGHDT and CDR2 is YNNKEL (reference sequence). Trimming shortened V by 6 bases and J by 8 bases, and 11 bases separated the two germline ends. The CDR3, as DNA: TGTGCCAGCAGAGGATACAGGGATTCACCCCTCCACTTT. It specifies CASRGYRDSPLHF.

The chain is built from TRBV3-1 (or the pseudogene TRBV3-2) and TRBJ1-2, with D perhaps matching TRBD1 (5 bases). The CDR3 consists of 15 residues. CDR1 is LGHDT, CDR2 YNNKEL, per germline (reference sequence). Trimming left V 4 bases short and J 5 bases short, with 17 bases between. The chain's CDR3 is CASSPRYDSLYGYTF. CDR3 sequence (DNA): TGTGCCAGCAGCCCAAGATACGACAGCTTGTATGGCTACACCTTC.

This CDR3 is CASSTRDILYEQYF. The DNA of the CDR3 is TGTGCCAGCAGTACCAGGGACATACTCTACGAGCAGTACTTC. The J gene is TRBJ2-7, the V gene TRBV6-5; tentative D call: TRBD1 (6 bases). Germline values: CDR1 MNHEY, CDR2 SVGAGI. The V and J ends lost 5 bases and 3 bases respectively, with 14 bases between them. The CDR3 is made up of 14 amino acids.

Only one count was recorded for this clone. The CDR3 here is CASSYREARASPLHF. DNA for the CDR3: TGTGCCAGCAGTTACCGGGAAGCTCGAGCTTCACCCCTCCACTTT. The genes are TRBV27 and TRBJ1-6, with D unclear. The V end lost 4 bases, the J end lost 9 bases, and 16 bases lay between the germline ends. CDR3 length: 15 residues. Per germline, CDR1 MNHEY and CDR2 SMNVEV (reference sequence).

This clone was detected a few times. This chain links TRBV10-3 with TRBJ1-1; D not certain. Trimming stripped 0 bases from V and 7 bases from J, with 6 bases between. The length of the CDR3 is 12 residues. CDR1 is ENHRY, CDR2 SYGVKD, per germline. The CDR3 is CAISESLDEAFF. CDR3 DNA sequence: TGTGCCATCAGTGAGTCCTTAGATGAAGCTTTCTTT.

The rearrangement links TRBV18 to TRBJ1-4; 10 bases are shared with TRBD1. CDR3 length equals 14 residues. V trimming: 6 bases; J trimming: 7 bases; junction bases outside the gene matches: 5. Per the germline V gene, CDR1 is KGHSH and CDR2 is LQKENI. For the CDR3, the DNA is TGTGCCAGCTCCCTAGACAGGGGGCCTGAAAAACTGTTTTTT. Amino acids: CASSLDRGPEKLFF. Filled out from reference TRBV18 and TRBJ1-4, the complete variable domain reads NAGVMQNPRHLVRRRGQEARLRCSPMKGHSHVYWYRQLPEEGLKFMVYLQKENIIDESGMPKERFSAEFPKEGPSILRIQQVVRGDSAAYFCASSLDRGPEKLFFGSGTQLSVL.

The chain couples TRBV18 to TRBJ1-2; the match to TRBD1 covers 7 bases. V lost 5 bases to trimming and J lost 1 base; unmatched junction nucleotides: 16. The CDR3 has 18 amino acids. Germline loops: CDR1 KGHSH, CDR2 LQKENI. The CDR3 here is CASSSRDSRKSYNYGYTF. The CDR3 bases are TGTGCCAGCTCATCTCGGGACAGCCGAAAGTCGTATAACTATGGCTACACCTTC.

This chain uses TRBV19 with TRBJ2-2; D is unresolved. Germline V gene sequence: CDR1 LNHDA, CDR2 SQIVND (reference sequence). The CDR3 consists of 15 residues. The ends were cut back, 3 bases at V and 0 bases at J, with 8 bases in the middle. The CDR3 DNA is TGTGCCAGTAGTATCGGTACCCCGAACACCGGGGAGCTGTTTTTT. Translation: CASSIGTPNTGELFF. The variable domain in full, completed from reference TRBV19 and TRBJ2-2, reads DGGITQSPKYLFRKEGQNVTLSCEQNLNHDAMYWYRQDPGQGLRLIYYSQIVNDFQKGDIAEGYSVSREKKESFPLTVTSAQKNPTAFYLCASSIGTPNTGELFFGEGSRLTVL.

V usage is TRBV2 and J usage is TRBJ1-5, with D perhaps matching TRBD1 (5 bases). Germline V lookup: CDR1 SNHLY, CDR2 FYNNEI. The V gene lost 7 bases and the J gene lost 1 base, with 11 bases spanning the gap. This CDR3 spans 14 amino acids. CDR3: CASNGAVSNQPQHF. The CDR3 DNA reads as TGTGCCAGCAATGGGGCAGTAAGCAATCAGCCCCAGCATTTT. Variable domain in full (rest from reference TRBV2 and TRBJ1-5): EPEVTQTPSHQVTQMGQEVILRCVPISNHLYFYWYRQILGQKVEFLVSFYNNEISEKSEIFDDQFSVERPDGSNFTLKIRSTKLEDSAMYFCASNGAVSNQPQHFGDGTRLSIL.

The chain has TRBV5-1 and TRBJ2-5, with 9 positions matching TRBD1. The CDR3 spans 14 residues. CDR1 is SGHRS, CDR2 YFSETQ, per germline. J was trimmed by 4 bases and V by 6 bases; bases with no gene match: 7. Written as DNA, the CDR3 is TGCGCCAGCACAATCCTGGGACAGGGAGAGACCCAGTACTTC. This translates into CASTILGQGETQYF.

The genes are TRBV3-1 (or the pseudogene TRBV3-2) and TRBJ2-7, with 7 nucleotides matching TRBD1. J was trimmed by 2 bases and V by 6 bases; bases with no gene match: 7. The CDR3 contains 14 residues. Germline V CDR1 and CDR2: LGHDT, YNNKEL (reference sequence). The CDR3 nucleotides are TGTGCCAGCAGGGGGCAAGGGACAGCCTACGAGCAGTACTTC. Its translation is CASRGQGTAYEQYF.

The chain combines TRBV6-5 with TRBJ1-6; D gene uncertain. The V end was cut by 0 bases, the J end by 6 bases, with 12 bases between. CDR1 and CDR2 from the germline V gene are MNHEY and SVGAGI. The CDR3 length is 16 residues. The CDR3 loop reads CASSYSLRSPNSPLHF. CDR3 nucleotides: TGTGCCAGCAGTTACTCGCTGCGCTCGCCTAATTCACCCCTCCACTTT.